A single sample gave rise to the 17 T cell receptor beta chains below, sequenced in a study of radiotherapy plus CTLA-4 blockade in lung cancer. TCRdb's table, derived via immunoSEQ multiplex PCR, lists solely in-frame clones and lacks some. The table shows about 49,000 clones, with 70% to 90% occurring only once. The source material was peripheral blood, sampled from a patient treated with radiotherapy plus ipilimumab. The receptors come from a human donor with non-small cell lung cancer whose response to radiotherapy plus ipilimumab could not be evaluated.

Here the CDR3 DNA reads TGCGCCAGCAGTCTCGTAACTGCCAACACCGGGGAGCTGTTTTTT. Encoded protein: CASSLVTANTGELFF. The V call is TRBV23-1, the J call TRBJ2-2, with D unclear. TRBV23-1 has ORF status, its function being uncertain. Trimming took 4 bases from V and 2 from J, leaving 11 bases between them. This CDR3 comprises 15 residues.

The chain recombines TRBV15 with TRBJ1-3, with TRBD1 matching over 8 bases. The ends lost 1 base at V and 4 bases at J; junction bases unmatched: 3. CDR1 and CDR2 (germline): LNHNV, YYDKDF (reference sequence). The CDR3 contains 15 residues. The CDR3 region has the DNA TGTGCCACCAGCAGAGGACAGGGGACAGGAAACACCATATATTTT. It codes for CATSRGQGTGNTIYF.

This clone came up a few times. The chain uses TRBV6-6 and TRBJ1-5; D is unresolved. The CDR3 has 13 amino acids. V dropped 6 bases and J dropped 5 bases, with 11 bases sitting between them. CDR1 and CDR2 from the germline V gene are MNHNY and SVGAGI (reference sequence). The CDR3, as DNA: TGTGCCAGCAGCTTCGCCCGGGATCAGCCCCAGCATTTT. Encoded protein: CASSFARDQPQHF.

This clone was found once. The CDR3 DNA reads TGTGCCAGCAGCTTAGCTAGTCCGGGAGCAGATACGCAGTATTTT. The encoded protein is CASSLASPGADTQYF. The chain uses TRBV7-2 and TRBJ2-3, with D tentatively TRBD2 (6 bases). Germline assignment: CDR1 SGHTA and CDR2 FQGNSA. The CDR3 extends over 15 amino acids. V dropped 0 bases and J dropped 4 bases, with 11 bases sitting between them.

The CDR3: CASSPFGHPSGKYNEQFF. The DNA for the CDR3 is TGTGCCAGCAGCCCCTTCGGCCACCCTAGCGGGAAATACAATGAGCAGTTCTTC. This chain joins TRBV7-3 and TRBJ2-1; TRBD2 agrees at 9 bases. The CDR3 is 18 residues long. With 5 bases clipped from V and 4 bases from J, the junction kept 15 bases outside the gene matches. Germline V gives CDR1 SGHTA, CDR2 FQGTGA.

The chain links TRBV6-1 to TRBJ1-3; D might be TRBD1 (5 bases). The CDR3 contains 14 residues. Germline assignment: CDR1 MNHNS and CDR2 SASEGT. V dropped 4 bases and J dropped 0 bases, with 7 bases sitting between them. CDR3 region: CASSGGVSGNTIYF. Written as DNA, the CDR3 is TGTGCCAGCAGTGGGGGGGTCTCTGGAAACACCATATATTTT.

The V gene is TRBV27, the J gene TRBJ2-1, with 11 bases aligning to TRBD2. The germline V gene has CDR1 MNHEY and CDR2 SMNVEV (reference sequence). This CDR3 comprises 15 residues. With V trimmed by 4 bases and J by 6 bases, 5 bases remained unmatched. The DNA for the CDR3 is TGTGCCAGCAGTTCTAGCGGGAGGATAATCAATGAGCAGTTCTTC. Its translation is CASSSSGRIINEQFF.

This chain joins TRBV5-8 and TRBJ1-1; maybe TRBD1 (5 bases). The germline V gene encodes CDR1 SGHTS and CDR2 YDEGEE. This CDR3 spans 15 amino acids. V was shortened by 4 bases and J by 1 base, with 14 bases between the two germline ends. The CDR3 DNA reads TGTGCCAGCAGCGCCCGACAGTGGGGGAACACTGAAGCTTTCTTT. This translates into CASSARQWGNTEAFF.

The J gene is TRBJ2-7, the V gene TRBV19; 9 nucleotides line up with TRBD1. Germline lookup yields CDR1 LNHDA and CDR2 SQIVND (reference sequence). This CDR3 is built from 15 residues. After removal of 1 base from V and 2 bases from J, the junction contained 3 bases not matched to a gene. The CDR3 bases are TGTGCCAGTAGTATAGTTGGGACAGGGACCTACGAGCAGTACTTC. It specifies CASSIVGTGTYEQYF.

V gene TRBV5-4 combines with J gene TRBJ2-7, with TRBD1 matching over 8 bases. CDR1 and CDR2 from the germline V gene are SGHNT and YYREEE (reference sequence). The CDR3 length is 15 residues. J gave up 0 bases and V 4 bases, and 6 bases lay outside the gene matches. CDR3 coding DNA: TGTGCCAGCAGCCTAAAGGGACAGGCCTCCTACGAGCAGTACTTC. It encodes CASSLKGQASYEQYF.

The chain carries TRBV15 and TRBJ2-1; 10 bases match TRBD2. The germline CDR1 and CDR2 sequences are LNHNV and YYDKDF (reference sequence). This CDR3 region has 15 residues. The V and J ends lost 0 bases and 7 bases, in that order; junction bases with no gene match: 3. In nucleotides, the CDR3 is TGTGCCACCAGCAGAGAACTAGCGGGAATAAATGAGCAGTTCTTC. Protein sequence: CATSRELAGINEQFF.

The V gene is TRBV10-2, the J gene TRBJ2-7; D unclear. Germline loops: CDR1 WSHSY, CDR2 SAAADI. The length of the CDR3 is 13 residues. The germline V and J ends were trimmed by 0 bases and 2 bases, with 5 bases remaining between them. The DNA for the CDR3 is TGCGCCAGCAGTGAGTCCCCGGCCTACGAGCAGTACTTC. Protein sequence: CASSESPAYEQYF.

J is TRBJ2-3 and V is TRBV18, with TRBD2 matching 7 bases. The V gene's germline CDR1 is KGHSH and CDR2 LQKENI. The V and J ends lost 1 base and 3 bases, in that order; junction bases with no gene match: 7. This CDR3 comprises 16 residues. The CDR3 region is CASSPLTSFPTDTQYF. In nucleotides, the CDR3 is TGTGCCAGCTCACCACTGACTAGCTTTCCAACAGATACGCAGTATTTT. Using reference TRBV18 and TRBJ2-3 for the parts outside the CDR3, the full variable domain is NAGVMQNPRHLVRRRGQEARLRCSPMKGHSHVYWYRQLPEEGLKFMVYLQKENIIDESGMPKERFSAEFPKEGPSILRIQQVVRGDSAAYFCASSPLTSFPTDTQYFGPGTRLTVL.

The V and J genes are TRBV7-8 and TRBJ2-2, with 8 bases matching TRBD2. The CDR3 extends over 16 amino acids. The junction had 6 bases not matched to a gene; V was cut back by 3 bases and J by 3 bases. The V gene's germline CDR1 is SGHVS and CDR2 FQNEAQ. The CDR3 loop reads CASSFSSGRYTGELFF. The DNA for the CDR3 is TGTGCCAGCAGCTTTTCTAGCGGGCGATACACCGGGGAGCTGTTTTTT.

The chain carries TRBV7-2 and TRBJ1-2; tentatively, D is TRBD1 (5 bases). V lost 1 base, J lost 3 bases, and 12 bases lay in between. Germline loops: CDR1 SGHTA, CDR2 FQGNSA. This CDR3 spans 15 amino acids. This CDR3 reads CASSLVWGPYYGYTF. The CDR3 DNA reads TGTGCCAGCAGCTTAGTATGGGGCCCATACTATGGCTACACCTTC.

V is TRBV28 and J is TRBJ1-2, with 12 bases identical to TRBD1. With V trimmed by 5 bases and J by 7 bases, 14 bases remained unmatched. CDR3 length: 17 amino acids. Germline assignment: CDR1 MDHEN and CDR2 SYDVKM. CDR3 in amino acids: CASSDGTGGAAASGYTF. The CDR3 DNA reads TGTGCCAGCAGTGATGGGACAGGGGGCGCCGCAGCAAGTGGCTACACCTTC.

There are a few counts of this clone. The chain joins TRBV5-4 to TRBJ1-2; the match to TRBD1 covers 8 bases. V shed 3 bases, J shed 0 bases, and the junction held 4 bases outside the gene matches. The V gene's germline CDR1 is SGHNT and CDR2 YYREEE (reference sequence). This CDR3 contains 15 residues. The CDR3 DNA reads TGTGCCAGCAGCTCGTCGACAGGGGCTAACTATGGCTACACCTTC. This encodes CASSSSTGANYGYTF.